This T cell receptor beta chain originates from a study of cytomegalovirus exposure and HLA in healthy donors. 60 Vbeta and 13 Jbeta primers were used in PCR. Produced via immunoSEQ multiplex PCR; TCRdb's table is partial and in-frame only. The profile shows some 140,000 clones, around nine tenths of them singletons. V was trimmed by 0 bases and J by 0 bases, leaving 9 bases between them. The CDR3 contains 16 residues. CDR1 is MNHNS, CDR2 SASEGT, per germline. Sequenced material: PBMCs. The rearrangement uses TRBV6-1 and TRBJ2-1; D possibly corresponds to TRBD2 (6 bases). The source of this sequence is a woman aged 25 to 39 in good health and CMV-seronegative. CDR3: CASSEAHGGSYNEQFF. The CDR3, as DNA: TGTGCCAGCAGTGAAGCCCACGGGGGCTCCTACAATGAGCAGTTCTTC.